The rows below give T cell receptor beta chains drawn from one sample of a study of human T cells and chemical hapten exposure. Each CDR3 protein is one row after TCRdb ran MiXCR on the RACE reads. Altogether about 120,000 distinct CDR3 sequences are present, roughly 13% being singletons, with the ten largest covering roughly 3.1%. The material was whole blood, obtained in connection with sensitization to the hapten diphenylcyclopropenone (DPC). The receptors originated from a woman aged 18-29 years with alopecia areata. Some clones in this sample may be carry-over from other donors' samples. Both conserved end residues are part of each CDR3. The order of the fields is J gene, CDR3 length, D gene, clone size, V gene, CDR3 DNA, CDR3 protein. D genes are given only for firm matches. For some rows the clone size is stated as once, few or many, or as a class when expanded; others skip it.

J: TRBJ2-1
length: 16
D: TRBD2
size: NA
V: TRBV28
DNA: TGTGCCAGCAGTTTTGGACTAGCGGGGAATTACAATGAGCAGTTCTTC
CDR3: CASSFGLAGNYNEQFF

J: TRBJ1-4
length: 14
D: NA
size: NA
V: TRBV7-8
DNA: TGTGCCAGCAGTCCTGTCAGGGGAAATGAAAAACTGTTTTTT
CDR3: CASSPVRGNEKLFF

J: TRBJ2-7
length: 14
D: TRBD2
size: few
V: TRBV19
DNA: TGTGCCAGTAGTCCGGGGGGTAGGAATGACGAGCAGTACTTC
CDR3: CASSPGGRNDEQYF

J: TRBJ2-1
length: 16
D: TRBD1
size: few
V: TRBV7-6
DNA: TGTGCCAGCAGCTTAACTCGGACAGGGGATTACAATGAGCAGTTCTTC
CDR3: CASSLTRTGDYNEQFF

J: TRBJ2-1
length: 13
D: NA
size: few
V: TRBV14
DNA: TGTGCCAGCAGCCAACTAGCTTACAATGAGCAGTTCTTC
CDR3: CASSQLAYNEQFF

J: TRBJ2-5
length: 13
D: TRBD1
size: many
V: TRBV20-1
DNA: TGCAGTGCCCGGGGACAGCCGCAAGAGACCCAGTACTTC
CDR3: CSARGQPQETQYF

J: TRBJ2-7
length: 14
D: TRBD1
size: few
V: TRBV5-1
DNA: TGCGCCAGCAGCCCCCCAACAGGGGACTACGAGCAGTACTTC
CDR3: CASSPPTGDYEQYF

J: TRBJ1-4
length: 14
D: NA
size: many
V: TRBV28
DNA: TGTGCCAGCAGACCCGACAGCTATAATGAAAAACTGTTTTTT
CDR3: CASRPDSYNEKLFF

J: TRBJ2-7
length: 17
D: TRBD2
size: NA
V: TRBV7-2
DNA: TGTGCCAGCAGCTTAGGACTAGCGGGGTTACCCTCCTACGAGCAGTACTTC
CDR3: CASSLGLAGLPSYEQYF

J: TRBJ1-6
length: 15
D: NA
size: many
V: TRBV7-2
DNA: TGTGCCAGCAGCTTCGGGCTCCTGGGCAATTCACCCCTCCACTTT
CDR3: CASSFGLLGNSPLHF

J: TRBJ1-5
length: 15
D: TRBD1
size: few
V: TRBV12-5
DNA: TGTGCTAGTGGTTTGGGACAGGGGGATGTTCAGCCCCAGCATTTT
CDR3: CASGLGQGDVQPQHF

J: TRBJ2-1
length: 15
D: NA
size: few
V: TRBV24-1
DNA: TGTGCCACCAGTGGGGGGGAAGGATCCTACAATGAGCAGTTCTTC
CDR3: CATSGGEGSYNEQFF

J: TRBJ2-3
length: 17
D: TRBD2
size: NA
V: TRBV12-3/TRBV12-4
DNA: TGTGCCAGCAGTTCCCCTCTAGCGGGGGGGGTCAGGGATACGCAGTATTTT
CDR3: CASSSPLAGGVRDTQYF

J: TRBJ1-1
length: 15
D: NA
size: few
V: TRBV12-3/TRBV12-4
DNA: TGTGCCAGCAGTTTTATGAGGGGAAGGAGCACTGAAGCTTTCTTT
CDR3: CASSFMRGRSTEAFF

J: TRBJ1-6
length: 16
D: TRBD1
size: NA
V: TRBV18
DNA: TGTGCCAGCTCGCCGAAACCGACAGGGCACAATTCACCCCTCCACTTT
CDR3: CASSPKPTGHNSPLHF

J: TRBJ1-6
length: 15
D: TRBD1
size: few
V: TRBV12-3/TRBV12-4
DNA: TGTGCCAGCAGTCTGGACAGGGGGTTTAATTCACCCCTCCACTTT
CDR3: CASSLDRGFNSPLHF

J: TRBJ2-1
length: 16
D: TRBD1
size: NA
V: TRBV6-5
DNA: TGTGCCAGCAGTTATGAGGGGGCCCATTCCTACAATGAGCAGTTCTTC
CDR3: CASSYEGAHSYNEQFF

J: TRBJ2-1
length: 15
D: NA
size: few
V: TRBV9
DNA: TGTGCCAGCAGCGTAGATGGGGTCTCCTACAATGAGCAGTTCTTC
CDR3: CASSVDGVSYNEQFF

J: TRBJ1-2
length: 14
D: NA
size: few
V: TRBV12-3/TRBV12-4
DNA: TGTGCCAGCAGTTTAGCCGTCGTTGGTGGTGGCTACACCTTC
CDR3: CASSLAVVGGGYTF

J: TRBJ1-3
length: 14
D: TRBD1
size: NA
V: TRBV28
DNA: TGTGCCAGCAGCCCAGGGGGGACAGGAAACACCATATATTTT
CDR3: CASSPGGTGNTIYF

J: TRBJ2-7
length: 13
D: TRBD1
size: NA
V: TRBV9
DNA: TGTGCCAGCAGCGTGGACAGGGCCTACGAGCAGTACTTC
CDR3: CASSVDRAYEQYF

J: TRBJ2-5
length: 15
D: TRBD1
size: few
V: TRBV6-1
DNA: TGTGCCAGCAGTGAGGGACAGTTGTACCAAGAGACCCAGTACTTC
CDR3: CASSEGQLYQETQYF

J: TRBJ1-4
length: 14
D: NA
size: NA
V: TRBV6-6
DNA: TGTGCCAGCAGACGGAGGACAGCAGGGGAAAAACTGTTTTTT
CDR3: CASRRRTAGEKLFF

J: TRBJ2-7
length: 14
D: TRBD1
size: NA
V: TRBV20-1
DNA: TGCAGTGCTATGGGGGACAGCTGGATTGGCGAGCAGTACTTC
CDR3: CSAMGDSWIGEQYF

J: TRBJ1-1
length: 10
D: NA
size: many
V: TRBV29-1
DNA: TGCAGCGTTGCCCCGGCCGAAGCTTTCTTT
CDR3: CSVAPAEAFF

J: TRBJ2-1
length: 17
D: TRBD1
size: NA
V: TRBV9
DNA: TGTGCCAGCAGCGTAGCGATGACAGGGGACCTATACAATGAGCAGTTCTTC
CDR3: CASSVAMTGDLYNEQFF

J: TRBJ2-2
length: 13
D: NA
size: many
V: TRBV7-9
DNA: TGTGCCAGCAGCTTAGCCTTGGTCGGGGAGCTGTTTTTT
CDR3: CASSLALVGELFF

J: TRBJ2-2
length: 16
D: TRBD1
size: NA
V: TRBV14
DNA: TGTGCCAGCAGCCCCCCGGACAGGGGATTCGCCGGGGAGCTGTTTTTT
CDR3: CASSPPDRGFAGELFF